This T cell receptor beta chain was retrieved from a study of blood T cell repertoires in COVID-19. The wider study: There were acute and convalescent COVID-19 samples, and they came from the United States, Italy and Spain.

J lost 0 bases, V lost 0 bases, and 5 bases had no gene match. CDR1 is SGDLS, CDR2 YYNGEE, per germline. This CDR3 contains 17 residues. In this sample, this clone turned up a few times. Sequenced by immunoSEQ multiplex PCR; TCRdb stores in-frame clones only, minus some. Of more than 150,000 clones listed, about four fifths are singletons. This TCR was sampled from a middle-aged woman with acute or convalescent COVID-19. J is TRBJ1-3 and V is TRBV9; 8 positions match TRBD1. The sample taken for sequencing was peripheral blood. This CDR3 is CASSVALGTGSGNTIYF. CDR3 DNA: TGTGCCAGCAGCGTAGCCCTCGGGACAGGCTCTGGAAACACCATATATTTT.